One and the same sample provided the 13 T cell receptor beta chains below, sequenced in a study of shared clonotypes between healthy human individuals. TCRdb's table, derived via immunoSEQ multiplex PCR, lists solely in-frame clones and lacks some. The data show about 2,200,000 clones, with approximately 94% seen just once and 1.5% to 2% held by the top ten. Terminally differentiated effector memory CD45RA+ cells were excluded by CCR7 positive selection of CD45RO-negative cells. Material for sequencing was naive CD8+ T cells from PBMCs. These receptors were taken from a man between 18 and 29 years old in good health. Some clones in this sample may be carry-over from other donors' samples.

A word on this clone: Other DNA sequences within the sample encode an identical CDR3. The J gene is TRBJ1-5, the V gene TRBV7-9; D is unclear. Per the germline V gene, CDR1 is SEHNR and CDR2 is FQNEAQ (reference sequence). Trimming cost V 1 base and J 2 bases, with 6 bases left between them. The CDR3 has 14 amino acids. CDR3 DNA sequence: TGTGCCAGCAGCTTAGGCCAGCGCAATCAGCCCCAGCATTTT. It yields the protein CASSLGQRNQPQHF. The full variable domain, rest sourced from reference TRBV7-9 and TRBJ1-5, is DTGVSQNPRHKITKRGQNVTFRCDPISEHNRLYWYRQTLGQGPEFLTYFQNEAQLEKSRLLSDRFSAERPKGSFSTLEIQRTEQGDSAMYLCASSLGQRNQPQHFGDGTRLSIL.

The J gene is TRBJ2-7, the V gene TRBV10-3; 8 bases map to TRBD1. Trimming at V came to 4 bases and at J to 7 bases, leaving 12 bases not matched to a gene. The CDR3 runs to 15 residues. Germline CDR1 is ENHRY and CDR2 is SYGVKD. CDR3 in DNA: TGTGCCATCAGTGGCCTCAGGGGGCGACCTGAGGAGCAGTACTTC. Its protein product is CAISGLRGRPEEQYF.

The chain employs TRBV7-3 and TRBJ2-1; weak D call: TRBD1 (5 bases). V lost 1 base and J lost 5, with 12 bases in between. Germline values: CDR1 SGHTA, CDR2 FQGTGA. This CDR3 region has 15 residues. CDR3 sequence (DNA): TGTGCCAGCAGCTTAAATCAAGGGGCGCACAATGAGCAGTTCTTC. Protein sequence: CASSLNQGAHNEQFF. Drawing the rest from reference TRBV7-3 and TRBJ2-1, the complete variable domain is GAGVSQTPSNKVTEKGKYVELRCDPISGHTALYWYRQSLGQGPEFLIYFQGTGAADDSGLPNDRFFAVRPEGSVSTLKIQRTERGDSAVYLCASSLNQGAHNEQFFGPGTRLTVL.

The rearrangement joins TRBV27 to TRBJ2-7; 8 bases line up with TRBD1. The CDR3 extends over 13 amino acids. Looked up from germline, CDR1 is MNHEY and CDR2 is SMNVEV (reference sequence). Trimming at V came to 5 bases and at J to 4 bases, leaving 4 bases not matched to a gene. This CDR3 reads CASSERTGYEQYF. CDR3 nucleotides: TGTGCCAGCAGTGAACGGACAGGGTACGAGCAGTACTTC.

The chain combines TRBV7-9 with TRBJ2-7; D possibly corresponds to TRBD1 (5 bases). V was cut by 2 bases and J by 9 bases, with 11 bases left in between. Per germline, CDR1 SEHNR and CDR2 FQNEAQ (reference sequence). The CDR3 loop spans 12 amino acids. The CDR3 protein is CASSLSGAPQYF. The CDR3 DNA reads as TGTGCCAGCAGCTTAAGTGGGGCACCGCAGTACTTC. The full variable domain, with the rest looked up from reference TRBV7-9 and TRBJ2-7, is DTGVSQNPRHKITKRGQNVTFRCDPISEHNRLYWYRQTLGQGPEFLTYFQNEAQLEKSRLLSDRFSAERPKGSFSTLEIQRTEQGDSAMYLCASSLSGAPQYFGPGTRLTVT.

Remarks on this clone: Relative to the germline gene, one junction end is altered; a read error may explain this. The chain links TRBV25-1 to TRBJ1-2; D gene unclear. Germline V gene data show CDR1 as MGHDK and CDR2 as SYGVNS. This CDR3 contains 11 residues. CDR3 coding DNA: TGTGCCAGCAGTGAAGGGAGGAATCCCCTCTTC. Translating gives CASSEGRNPLF.

The rearrangement uses TRBV6-5 and TRBJ1-2, with TRBD1 identical over 8 bases. The CDR3 covers 14 residues. Germline lookup yields CDR1 MNHEY and CDR2 SVGAGI. The V segment lost 6 bases and the J segment 5 bases; nucleotides outside the gene matches: 8. The CDR3 loop is CASSKRDRQYGYTF. The CDR3 DNA reads TGTGCCAGCAGCAAGAGGGACAGGCAATATGGCTACACCTTC.

In the case of this clone: Other DNA sequences of this sample code for an identical CDR3. The V and J genes are TRBV9 and TRBJ1-1; D unresolved. Trimming cost V 0 bases and J 4 bases, with 10 bases left between them. The germline V gene encodes CDR1 SGDLS and CDR2 YYNGEE. The length of the CDR3 is 14 residues. The CDR3 coding sequence is TGTGCCAGCAGCGTAGTACCAGGAGGCACTGAAGCTTTCTTT. Translating it yields CASSVVPGGTEAFF. Based on the CDR3 plus reference TRBV9 and TRBJ1-1, the full variable domain is DSGVTQTPKHLITATGQRVTLRCSPRSGDLSVYWYQQSLDQGLQFLIQYYNGEERAKGNILERFSAQQFPDLHSELNLSSLELGDSALYFCASSVVPGGTEAFFGQGTRLTVV.

J is TRBJ2-7 and V is TRBV28; perhaps D is TRBD1 or TRBD2 (5 bases each). Germline V lookup: CDR1 MDHEN, CDR2 SYDVKM. This CDR3 is 12 amino acids long. Deletions cut 8 bases from V and 6 bases from J, with 14 bases between. The CDR3 sequence: CASFMGEGEQYF. The CDR3 DNA is TGTGCCAGCTTTATGGGGGAAGGCGAGCAGTACTTC.

J is TRBJ2-7 and V is TRBV30; 7 positions agree with TRBD2. CDR3 length equals 12 residues. CDR1 is GTSNPN and CDR2 is SVGIG in the germline V gene (reference sequence). The V and J ends lost 3 bases and 4 bases, in that order; junction bases with no gene match: 3. The chain's CDR3 is CAWSLADYEQYF. The CDR3 bases are TGTGCCTGGAGCCTAGCGGATTACGAGCAGTACTTC. The complete variable domain, with remaining parts taken from reference TRBV30 and TRBJ2-7, reads SQTIHQWPATLVQPVGSPLSLECTVEGTSNPNLYWYRQAAGRGLQLLFYSVGIGQISSEVPQNLSASRPQDRQFILSSKKLLLSDSGFYLCAWSLADYEQYFGPGTRLTVT.

The V gene is TRBV7-2, the J gene TRBJ2-7; D unclear. CDR3 length: 11 amino acids. V gave up 4 bases and J gave up 6 bases, with 7 bases separating them. CDR1 SGHTA and CDR2 FQGNSA come from the germline V gene. The DNA of the CDR3 is TGTGCCAGCAGCTCCAAAGTCGAGCAGTACTTC. Its translation: CASSSKVEQYF.

This clone has just one count. This chain uses TRBV5-1 with TRBJ1-4; 8 bases map to TRBD1. The ends lost 0 bases at V and 4 bases at J; junction bases unmatched: 8. The germline gives CDR1 SGHRS, CDR2 YFSETQ. CDR3 length equals 17 residues. In nucleotides, the CDR3 is TGCGCCAGCAGCTTGGTTCGGCAGGGGGCAGTTAATGAAAAACTGTTTTTT. It is translated as CASSLVRQGAVNEKLFF.

The rearrangement links TRBV10-3 to TRBJ1-1; TRBD1 might be the D (5 bases). V lost 0 bases, J lost 5 bases, and 13 bases lay in between. CDR3 length: 15 residues. Germline V gene sequence: CDR1 ENHRY, CDR2 SYGVKD. The CDR3 region has the DNA TGTGCCATCAGTGAGTCACAGGCCTTGGATACTGAAGCTTTCTTT. Translated: CAISESQALDTEAFF.